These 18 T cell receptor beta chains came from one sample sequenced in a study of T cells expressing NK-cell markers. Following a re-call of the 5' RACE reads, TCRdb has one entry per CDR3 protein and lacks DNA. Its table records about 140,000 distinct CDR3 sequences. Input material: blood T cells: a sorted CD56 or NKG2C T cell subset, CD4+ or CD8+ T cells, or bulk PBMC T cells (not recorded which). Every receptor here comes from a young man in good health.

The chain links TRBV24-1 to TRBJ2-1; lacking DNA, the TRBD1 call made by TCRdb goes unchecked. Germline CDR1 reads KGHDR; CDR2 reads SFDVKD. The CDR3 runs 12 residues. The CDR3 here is CATSRQGVEQFF.

The chain's CDR3 is CASSLRQGRTDTQYF. The chain is built from TRBV11-2 and TRBJ2-3; the D call from TCRdb, TRBD1, cannot be confirmed without DNA. CDR1 and CDR2 (germline): SGHAT, FQNNGV. The CDR3 runs 15 residues.

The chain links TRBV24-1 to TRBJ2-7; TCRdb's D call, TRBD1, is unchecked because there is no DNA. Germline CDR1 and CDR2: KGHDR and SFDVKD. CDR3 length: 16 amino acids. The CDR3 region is CATSWRPGRFTYEQYF.

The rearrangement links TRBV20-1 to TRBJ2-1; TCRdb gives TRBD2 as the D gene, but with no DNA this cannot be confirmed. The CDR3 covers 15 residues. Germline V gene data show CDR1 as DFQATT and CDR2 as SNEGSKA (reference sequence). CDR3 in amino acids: CSARLSGTSVNEQFF.

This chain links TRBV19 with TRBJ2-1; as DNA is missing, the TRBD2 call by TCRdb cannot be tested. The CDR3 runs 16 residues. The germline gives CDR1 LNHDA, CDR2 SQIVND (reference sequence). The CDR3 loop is CASSIGGTSVSNEQFF.

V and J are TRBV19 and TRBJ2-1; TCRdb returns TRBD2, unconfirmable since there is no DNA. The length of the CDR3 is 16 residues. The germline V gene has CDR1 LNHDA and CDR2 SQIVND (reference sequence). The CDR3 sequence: CASSILAGVSYNEQFF.

The CDR3 loop is CSVVAYNEQFF. J is TRBJ2-1 and V is TRBV20-1; TCRdb returns TRBD2, unconfirmable since there is no DNA. CDR3 length: 11 residues. Germline-derived CDR1 and CDR2 are DFQATT and SNEGSKA (reference sequence).

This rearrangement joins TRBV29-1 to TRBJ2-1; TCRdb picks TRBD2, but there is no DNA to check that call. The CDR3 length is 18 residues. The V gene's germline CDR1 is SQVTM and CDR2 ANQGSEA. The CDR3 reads CSVEARSRFSGTYNEQFF.

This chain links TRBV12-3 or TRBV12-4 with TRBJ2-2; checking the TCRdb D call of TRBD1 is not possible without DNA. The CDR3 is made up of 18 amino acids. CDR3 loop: CASSRWLGTGVGTGELFF.

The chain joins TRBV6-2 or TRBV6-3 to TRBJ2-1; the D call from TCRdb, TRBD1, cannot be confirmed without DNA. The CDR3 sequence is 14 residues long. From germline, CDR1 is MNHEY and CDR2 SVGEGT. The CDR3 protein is CASTHEGGYNEQFF.

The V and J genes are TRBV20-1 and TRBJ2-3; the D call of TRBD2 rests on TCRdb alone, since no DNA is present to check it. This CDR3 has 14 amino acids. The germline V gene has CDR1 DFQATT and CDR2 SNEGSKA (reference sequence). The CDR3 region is CSAAPGGSGDTQYF.

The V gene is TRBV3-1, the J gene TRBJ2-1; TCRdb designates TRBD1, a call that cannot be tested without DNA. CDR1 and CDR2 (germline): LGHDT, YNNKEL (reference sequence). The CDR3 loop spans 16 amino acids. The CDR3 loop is CASSRPGGDPYNEQFF.

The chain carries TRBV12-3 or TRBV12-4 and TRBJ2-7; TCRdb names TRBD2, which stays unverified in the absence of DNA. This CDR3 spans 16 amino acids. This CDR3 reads CASSPKPDSSSYEQYF.

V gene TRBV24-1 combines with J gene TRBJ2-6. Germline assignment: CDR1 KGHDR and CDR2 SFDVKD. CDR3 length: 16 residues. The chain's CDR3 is CATSDYSADGANVLTF.

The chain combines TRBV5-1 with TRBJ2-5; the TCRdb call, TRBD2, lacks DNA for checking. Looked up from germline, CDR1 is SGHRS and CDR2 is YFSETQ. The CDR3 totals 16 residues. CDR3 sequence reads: CASSGGLAGKQETQYF.

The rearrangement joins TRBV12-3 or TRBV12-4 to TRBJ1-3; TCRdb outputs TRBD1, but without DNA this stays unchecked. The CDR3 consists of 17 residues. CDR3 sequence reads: CASSRRGGPASGNTIYF.

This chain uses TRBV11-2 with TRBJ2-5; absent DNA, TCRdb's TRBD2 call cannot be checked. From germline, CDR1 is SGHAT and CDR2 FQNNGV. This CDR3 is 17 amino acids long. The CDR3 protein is CASSLDVGTSRQETQYF. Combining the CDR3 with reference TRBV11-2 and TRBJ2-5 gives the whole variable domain EAGVAQSPRYKIIEKRQSVAFWCNPISGHATLYWYQQILGQGPKLLIQFQNNGVVDDSQLPKDRFSAERLKGVDSTLKIQPAKLEDSAVYLCASSLDVGTSRQETQYFGPGTRLLVL.

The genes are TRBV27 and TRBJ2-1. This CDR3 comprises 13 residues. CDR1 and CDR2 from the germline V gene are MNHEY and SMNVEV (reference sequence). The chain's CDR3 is CASGSIGLGEQFF.